Described below is a single TCR beta chain sequence and its context. This clone's antigen is unknown. Base qualities are missing; no much larger clone stands one base away. Library preparation used the immunoSEQ multiplex PCR assay. For the multiplex PCR, a mixture combining 60 forward primers for TCR Vbeta segments and 13 reverse primers for TCR Jbeta segments was used. A multiplex PCR assay on genomic DNA amplified the CDR3 region of rearranged TCR beta genes. The amplified TCR beta libraries were sequenced on the Illumina HiSeq System as 87-base-pair reads. Regarding the original processing steps: A later analysis tallied roughly 76 million unique TCR beta chains across the approximately 670 repertoires, and approximately 12 million of those chains were shared by two or more donors. Raw reads were error-corrected and collapsed into unique sequences by a nearest-neighbor algorithm in which closely related sequences were merged to remove PCR and sequencing errors. V, D and J gene segments were assigned by aligning CDR3 sequences to IMGT reference sequences. For a sequence to be retained, at least a six-nucleotide match to both a V gene segment and a J gene segment was required. Rearrangements were called productive when the CDR3 lacked stop codons and stayed in frame with V and J; all others were non-productive. Following IMGT convention, CDR3 was defined as the stretch from the second conserved V-encoded cysteine to the conserved J-encoded phenylalanine. The earlier analysis of 550 to 650 of the donors excluded any sequence lacking an unambiguous match to a single V gene segment. In an earlier analysis of around 590 of the donors, a V segment was called functional when productive rearrangements were above 56.7%, and segregating when the standard deviation between donors exceeded 5%. A statistical classification framework was developed to diagnose cytomegalovirus status using the catalog of TCR beta chain sequences. V and J gene assignment, in a later analysis, came from comparing TCR nucleotide sequences with IMGT/GENE-DB human TR gene sequences. The TCRdist pipeline was used in a later analysis to assign CDR3 sequences and most-parsimonious VDJ recombination scenarios. In a later analysis, each TCR beta chain was defined by its CDR3 amino acid sequence together with its V-gene family, and reads without a unique V-gene family were excluded. To address suspected cross-contamination and a sequencing artifact, a later analysis removed a few hundred highly shared, low-generation-probability nucleotide sequences. In a later analysis, a clonal expansion index was calculated for each public chain from normalized within-repertoire ranks of inferred template counts. Generation probabilities in a later analysis came from a VDJ recombination model fitted to out-of-frame rearrangements, and those results were checked against IGoR. In a later analysis, hypergeometric tests were used to score TCR-TCR, TCR-HLA and TCR-CMV co-occurrence, with a repertoire-size bias correction applied to TCR pairs. A later analysis estimated false discovery rates by permuting HLA or CMV assignments 20 times. In a later analysis, co-occurring TCRs were grouped with DBSCAN, and TCRdist sequence similarity was added when clustering was performed within HLA-allele-positive subsets. Repertoires with fewer than 30,000 or more than 120,000 public chains were left out of co-occurrence clustering, as were a handful of repertoires with anomalous nucleotide sharing. In its TCRdb copy, this immuneACCESS table keeps in-frame sequences only and misses some clones. Where compared with another copy, unresolved V genes explain less than half of these, and the others have no known cause. V, J and clone size were drawn from that table, and D and trimming were deduced from the DNA. Across this sample there are more than 140,000 clones, with 64% seen only once. The ten largest make up approximately 2.9% of the sample.

The germline V gene specifies SGHTS as CDR1 and YDEGEE as CDR2. The V and J ends are trimmed by 1 base and 2 bases, leaving 12 bases between them. The CDR3 has 15 amino acids, counting the end cysteine and phenylalanine. CDR3 DNA is the only sequence kept; it has 45 bases, read in frame from the first base. These data belong to a study of cytomegalovirus exposure and HLA in healthy donors (dated by TCRdb to 2016 to 2017). The study in broad terms: An earlier analysis of some 600 of the donors reported approximately 280 Gb of sequence data and 117 million unique TCR beta sequences obtained from about 200 million T cells. Class I and class II HLA loci were covered by the typing at four-digit resolution. A separate validation cohort of 90 to 150 different subjects was used in addition to the approximately 610-subject first cohort. The study combined high-throughput TCR immunosequencing, statistical association of individual TCRs with disease status, and machine learning to predict cytomegalovirus infection status. The number of typed donors differed by locus: about 620-640 for A, B, C, DRB1 and DQB1; approximately 530 for DQA1; 606 for DPA1; and roughly 490 for DPB1. Among the roughly 400 genotyped donors, around 81% belonged to the genetic ancestry cluster associated with self-reported Caucasian donors. In a later genetic analysis, genome-wide SNP genotypes for about three fifths of the roughly 670 donors were used, and that subset was treated as a discovery cohort. Because of strong linkage in the cohort, five DR-DQ haplotypes were treated as single units for association and clustering. Alongside the repertoire data, information on donor age, sex, ethnicity and CMV serostatus was compiled. The T cell repertoires of several hundred subjects were profiled by immunosequencing and related to cytomegalovirus serostatus. In an earlier analysis of a few hundred of the donors, high-throughput TCR beta sequencing was used to judge whether each TCR beta V gene segment behaved as functional or pseudogenic. In a later analysis, previously published TCR beta repertoires from 550 to 700 donors were re-analyzed and high-resolution HLA genotyping was added so that TCR occurrence patterns could be studied. The study aimed to test whether cataloging public T cell receptors could reveal signatures of past pathogen exposure. Rather than drawing on any new phenotypic data, the later analysis identified candidate immune exposures from TCR beta sequences and the way those sequences occurred across donors. Across about 370 genotyped donors of the cohort, an average of 235,054 unique TCR beta nucleotide sequences per donor were sequenced, and roughly a sixth of those sequences were non-productive. About 280 gigabases of sequencing data and 70 million to 100 million unique TCR sequences were included in an early release covering around 600 HLA-typed donors. All discovery cohort repertoires had been generated using a single sequencing platform.

On the study overall, not on this receptor specifically: This cohort had only TCR beta chains sequenced, and the lack of alpha or paired-chain data limited which features could be detected. A further reported finding was that TCR beta sequences accurately predicted the HLA-A and HLA-B alleles for most subjects in the first cohort. Broadly in line with IMGT annotations, most TCR beta V segments showed up in productive rearrangements about 90% or about 30% of the time in an earlier analysis of a few hundred of the donors. Sequencing depth was assumed to be roughly uniform across donors in the presence/absence analyses, though that assumption may not hold. Most CMV-associated TCR beta chains appeared to be HLA-restricted in a later analysis, and the HLA associations seemed to be driven largely by CMV exposure. CMV serostatus was the only immune exposure information available for the cohort. Some IMGT-functional V segments, including TRBV6-2 and TRBV6-3, could not be told apart with the 87-base-pair reads, so those segments were excluded. At a false discovery rate of 0.05, a later analysis linked around 15,000 TCR beta sequences to specific HLA alleles. The authors suggested that the approach could potentially be generalized to other disease states and immunological phenotypes. The earlier analysis of approximately 590 of the donors excluded seventeen rarely observed V segments, including chromosome 9 orphons, because counts were too low. In a later analysis, the rate of TCR association differed among HLA loci, with DRB1 alleles having the most associated TCRs and HLA-C alleles having the fewest. Cytomegalovirus status was reported to be diagnosed by the classifier with high specificity and sensitivity in both the original and validation cohorts. Because some donors lacked HLA typing at each locus, the association tests relied only on the typed subset. The study gave a list of 150 to 200 TCR beta chains associated with cytomegalovirus. Correlated functional status among segregating V segments might be attributable to linkage disequilibrium, but an unknown experimental factor could not be ruled out. In vitro tests confirmed that a few of the cytomegalovirus-associated TCR beta chains recognize cytomegalovirus antigens. A cluster of highly shared sequence variants was judged likely to be a technical artifact of the sequencing pipeline. In a later analysis, HLA-associated TCR beta chains were found to be more clonally expanded and to have lower generation probabilities than equally common non-associated chains. In a later genetic analysis, a missense DCLRE1C variant was associated with V-gene and J-gene trimming of TCR beta chains, and the association was replicated in an independent cohort. Most TCR sequences were seen in very few donors, while some public TCRs were found in many individuals. Compared with the approximately 670-donor mean, donors in an Asian-associated ancestry cluster had fewer N-insertions in productive TCRs, according to a later genetic analysis. Several of the top co-occurrence clusters appeared to be linked to parvovirus B19, influenza, CMV and Epstein-Barr virus, according to a later analysis. Strong co-occurrence of HLA alleles, especially DR and DQ, made assigning TCR associations to individual alleles difficult.

The cohort was made up of approximately 670 healthy bone marrow donors. At the time of sampling, every cohort member was nominally healthy, though immune exposures that went unrecorded were likely present. The donor was CMV seropositive and was included in the group of around 300 seropositive cohort members. A peripheral blood sample was provided by each donor, and peripheral blood mononuclear cells were used for TCR beta sequencing. Genomic DNA was extracted from the blood cell samples with the Qiagen DNeasy Blood Extraction Kit. This TCR was sampled from a woman aged 25 to 39 in good health and CMV-seropositive. Rearrangement joined TRBV5-8 to TRBJ1-2; perhaps TRBD1 is the D gene, with 5 bases matching. Material for sequencing was PBMCs. Here is the DNA: TGTGCCAGCAGCTTGCAGGGTCAAGGCAACTATGGCTACACCTTC. This yields the protein CASSLQGQGNYGYTF.